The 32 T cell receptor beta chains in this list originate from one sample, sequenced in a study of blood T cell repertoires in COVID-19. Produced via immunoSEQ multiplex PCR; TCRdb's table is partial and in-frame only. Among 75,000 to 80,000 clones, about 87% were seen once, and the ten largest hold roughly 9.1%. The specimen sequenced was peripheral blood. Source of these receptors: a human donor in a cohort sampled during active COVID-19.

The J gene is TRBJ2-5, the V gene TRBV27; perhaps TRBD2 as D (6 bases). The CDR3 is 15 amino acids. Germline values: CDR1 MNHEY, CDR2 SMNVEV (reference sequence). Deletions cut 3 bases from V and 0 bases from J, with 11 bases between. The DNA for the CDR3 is TGTGCCAGCAGTTTCCCCCGGGAGAACCAAGAGACCCAGTACTTC. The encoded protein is CASSFPRENQETQYF.

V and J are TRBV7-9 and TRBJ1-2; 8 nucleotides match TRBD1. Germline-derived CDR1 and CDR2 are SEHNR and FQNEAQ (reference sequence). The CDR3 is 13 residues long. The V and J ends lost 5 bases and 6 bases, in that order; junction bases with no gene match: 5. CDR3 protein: CASSPTGADGYTF. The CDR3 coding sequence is TGTGCCAGCAGCCCGACAGGGGCGGATGGCTACACCTTC.

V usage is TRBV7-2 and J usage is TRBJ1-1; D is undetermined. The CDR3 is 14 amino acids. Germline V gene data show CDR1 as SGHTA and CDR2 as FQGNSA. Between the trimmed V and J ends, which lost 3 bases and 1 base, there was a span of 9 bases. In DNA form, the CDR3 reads TGTGCCAGCAGCTTCGGGAACACGAACACTGAAGCTTTCTTT. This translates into CASSFGNTNTEAFF. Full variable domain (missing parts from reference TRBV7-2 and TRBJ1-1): GAGVSQSPSNKVTEKGKDVELRCDPISGHTALYWYRQSLGQGLEFLIYFQGNSAPDKSGLPSDRFSAERTGGSVSTLTIQRTQQEDSAVYLCASSFGNTNTEAFFGQGTRLTVV.

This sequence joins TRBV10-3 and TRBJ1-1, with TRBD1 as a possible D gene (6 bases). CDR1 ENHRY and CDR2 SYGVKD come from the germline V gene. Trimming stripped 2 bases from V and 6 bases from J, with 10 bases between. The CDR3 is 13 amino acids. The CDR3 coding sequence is TGTGCCATCAGTGAGGTCAGGGGAGCTGAAGCTTTCTTT. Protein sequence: CAISEVRGAEAFF.

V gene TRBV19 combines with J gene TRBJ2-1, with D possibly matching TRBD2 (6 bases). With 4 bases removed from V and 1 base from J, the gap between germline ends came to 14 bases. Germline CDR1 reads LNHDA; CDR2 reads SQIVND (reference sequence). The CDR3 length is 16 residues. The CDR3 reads CASSRGGPRSYNEQFF. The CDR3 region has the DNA TGTGCCAGTAGTAGAGGAGGGCCTCGGTCCTACAATGAGCAGTTCTTC.

The CDR3 reads CASSPLTSGGADTQYF. The CDR3 coding sequence is TGCGCCAGCAGCCCGCTGACTAGCGGGGGGGCAGATACGCAGTATTTT. The chain employs TRBV4-1 and TRBJ2-3, with TRBD2 matching 14 bases. CDR3 length equals 16 residues. The V gene's germline CDR1 is MGHRA and CDR2 YSYEKL. Trimming took 4 bases from V and 4 from J; bases not matched to a gene: 4.

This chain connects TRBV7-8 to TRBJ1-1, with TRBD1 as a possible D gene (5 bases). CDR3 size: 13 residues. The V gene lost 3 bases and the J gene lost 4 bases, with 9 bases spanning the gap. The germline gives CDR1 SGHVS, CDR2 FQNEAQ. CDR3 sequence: CASSFGGATEAFF. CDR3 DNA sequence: TGTGCCAGCAGCTTCGGAGGGGCCACTGAAGCTTTCTTT.

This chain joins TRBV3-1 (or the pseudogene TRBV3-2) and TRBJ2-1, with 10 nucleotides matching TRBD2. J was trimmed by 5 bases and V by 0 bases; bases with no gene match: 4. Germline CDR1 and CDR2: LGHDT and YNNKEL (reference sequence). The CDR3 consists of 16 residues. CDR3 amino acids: CASSQDPSGRDNEQFF. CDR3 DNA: TGTGCCAGCAGCCAAGACCCTAGCGGGAGAGACAATGAGCAGTTCTTC.

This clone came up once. The CDR3 DNA reads TGTGCCATGGGGACAGGGGGAGGAAACACCATATATTTT. Protein sequence: CAMGTGGGNTIYF. The V gene is TRBV10-3, the J gene TRBJ1-3; 11 bases map to TRBD1. The CDR3 totals 13 residues. Germline-derived CDR1 and CDR2 are ENHRY and SYGVKD. V was pared by 9 bases and J by 4 bases, with 2 bases of the junction left unmatched.

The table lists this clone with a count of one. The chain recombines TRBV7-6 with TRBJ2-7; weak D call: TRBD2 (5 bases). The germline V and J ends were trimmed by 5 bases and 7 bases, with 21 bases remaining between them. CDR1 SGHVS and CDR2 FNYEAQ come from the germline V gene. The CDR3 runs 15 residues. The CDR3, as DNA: TGTGCCAGCAGCAGTGTTTCCGGGATAGTTGGGGAGCAGTACTTC. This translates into CASSSVSGIVGEQYF.

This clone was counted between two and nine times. CDR3 DNA sequence: TGTGCCAGCAGTAACTCCCCCTACGAGCAGTACTTC. Protein sequence: CASSNSPYEQYF. V usage is TRBV14 and J usage is TRBJ2-7; the D is unclear. Trimming left V 6 bases short and J 2 bases short, with 8 bases between. Germline CDR1 is SGHDN and CDR2 is FVKESK. The CDR3 totals 12 residues. The complete variable domain, with remaining parts taken from reference TRBV14 and TRBJ2-7, reads EAGVTQFPSHSVIEKGQTVTLRCDPISGHDNLYWYRRVMGKEIKFLLHFVKESKQDESGMPNNRFLAERTGGTYSTLKVQPAELEDSGVYFCASSNSPYEQYFGPGTRLTVT.

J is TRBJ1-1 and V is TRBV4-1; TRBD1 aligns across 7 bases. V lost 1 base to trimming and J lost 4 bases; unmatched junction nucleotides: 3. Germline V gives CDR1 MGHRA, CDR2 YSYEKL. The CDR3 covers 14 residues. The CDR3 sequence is CASSQGAGGTEAFF. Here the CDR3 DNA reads TGCGCCAGCAGCCAAGGGGCAGGGGGCACTGAAGCTTTCTTT.

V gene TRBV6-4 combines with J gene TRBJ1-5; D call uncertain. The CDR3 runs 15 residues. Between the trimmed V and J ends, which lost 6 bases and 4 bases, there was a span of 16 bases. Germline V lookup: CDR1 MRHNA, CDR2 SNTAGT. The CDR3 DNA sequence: TGTGCCAGCAGCCATGACGGGTTCGGAAATCAGCCCCAGCATTTT. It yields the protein CASSHDGFGNQPQHF.

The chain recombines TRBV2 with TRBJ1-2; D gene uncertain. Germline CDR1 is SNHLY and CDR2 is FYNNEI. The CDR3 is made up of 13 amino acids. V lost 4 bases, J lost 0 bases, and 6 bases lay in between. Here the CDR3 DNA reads TGTGCCAGCAGTGCGGTTTCTAACTATGGCTACACCTTC. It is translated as CASSAVSNYGYTF.

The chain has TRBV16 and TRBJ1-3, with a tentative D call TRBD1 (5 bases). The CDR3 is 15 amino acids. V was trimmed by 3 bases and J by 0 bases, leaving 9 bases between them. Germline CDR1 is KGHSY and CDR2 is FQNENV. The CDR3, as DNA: TGTGCCAGCAGCCATTTGACAGCCTCTGGAAACACCATATATTTT. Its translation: CASSHLTASGNTIYF. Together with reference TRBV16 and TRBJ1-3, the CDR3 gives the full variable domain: GEEVAQTPKHLVRGEGQKAKLYCAPIKGHSYVFWYQQVLKNEFKFLISFQNENVFDETGMPKERFSAKCLPNSPCSLEIQATKLEDSAVYFCASSHLTASGNTIYFGEGSWLTVV.

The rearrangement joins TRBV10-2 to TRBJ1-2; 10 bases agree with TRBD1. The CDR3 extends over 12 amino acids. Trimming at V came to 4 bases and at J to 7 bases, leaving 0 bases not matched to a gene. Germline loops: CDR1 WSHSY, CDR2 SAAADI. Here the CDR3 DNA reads TGCGCCAGCAGTGGGGACAGGGGTGGCTACACCTTC. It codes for CASSGDRGGYTF.

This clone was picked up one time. This chain's CDR3 is CASSLADLTGLTGELFF. Here the CDR3 DNA reads TGTGCCAGCAGCTTAGCGGATCTGACAGGGTTGACCGGGGAGCTGTTTTTT. This rearrangement joins TRBV7-9 to TRBJ2-2, with 7 bases identical to TRBD1. CDR3 length: 17 residues. Per the germline V gene, CDR1 is SEHNR and CDR2 is FQNEAQ (reference sequence). With V trimmed by 0 bases and J by 5 bases, 9 bases remained unmatched.

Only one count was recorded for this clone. The CDR3: CASSLVGLQETQYF. The CDR3 nucleotides are TGTGCCAGCAGCTTAGTGGGACTACAAGAGACCCAGTACTTC. The chain combines TRBV11-2 with TRBJ2-5; 7 bases match TRBD2. Germline loops: CDR1 SGHAT, CDR2 FQNNGV. This CDR3 comprises 14 residues. V shed 1 base, J shed 2 bases, and the junction held 1 base outside the gene matches.

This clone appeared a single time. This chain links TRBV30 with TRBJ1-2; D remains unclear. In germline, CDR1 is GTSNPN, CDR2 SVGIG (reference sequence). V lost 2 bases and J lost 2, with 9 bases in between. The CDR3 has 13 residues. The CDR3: CAWSPRLNYGYTF. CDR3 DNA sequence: TGTGCCTGGAGTCCGCGGTTGAACTATGGCTACACCTTC.

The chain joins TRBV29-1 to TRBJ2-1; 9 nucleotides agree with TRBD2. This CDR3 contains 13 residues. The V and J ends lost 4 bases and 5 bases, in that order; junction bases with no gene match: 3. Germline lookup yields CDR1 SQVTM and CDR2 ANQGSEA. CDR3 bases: TGCAGCGTTGTTAGCGGGAGACACAATGAGCAGTTCTTC. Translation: CSVVSGRHNEQFF.

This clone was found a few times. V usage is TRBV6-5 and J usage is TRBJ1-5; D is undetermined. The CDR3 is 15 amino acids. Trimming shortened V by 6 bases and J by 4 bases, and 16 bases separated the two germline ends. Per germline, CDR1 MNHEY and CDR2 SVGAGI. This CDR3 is CASRPPILANQPQHF. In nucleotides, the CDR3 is TGTGCCAGCAGACCTCCGATACTAGCGAATCAGCCCCAGCATTTT.

CDR3 nucleotides: TGTGCCAGCAGCTTAGACAGGGGACGGAATCAGCCCCAGCATTTT. This translates into CASSLDRGRNQPQHF. The V gene is TRBV7-8, the J gene TRBJ1-5; 7 positions agree with TRBD1. V shed 1 base, J shed 4 bases, and the junction held 4 bases outside the gene matches. The CDR3 is made up of 15 amino acids. Per the germline V gene, CDR1 is SGHVS and CDR2 is FQNEAQ.

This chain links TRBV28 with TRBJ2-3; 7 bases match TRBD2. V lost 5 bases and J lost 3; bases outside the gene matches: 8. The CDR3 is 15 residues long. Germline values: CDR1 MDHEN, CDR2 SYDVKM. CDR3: CASSLWTRRTDTQYF. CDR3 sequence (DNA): TGTGCCAGCAGTCTCTGGACTAGGAGGACAGATACGCAGTATTTT.

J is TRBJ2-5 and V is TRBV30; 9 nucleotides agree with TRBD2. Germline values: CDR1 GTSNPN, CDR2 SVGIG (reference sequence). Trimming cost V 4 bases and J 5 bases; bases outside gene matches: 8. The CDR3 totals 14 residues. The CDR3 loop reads CAWTARGGLETQYF. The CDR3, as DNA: TGTGCCTGGACAGCGCGGGGGGGCTTGGAGACCCAGTACTTC.

The CDR3 protein is CASSLVAGEQYF. For the CDR3, the DNA is TGTGCCAGCAGCTTGGTGGCGGGAGAGCAGTACTTC. This chain links TRBV5-4 with TRBJ2-7; perhaps TRBD2 as D (6 bases). The CDR3 is 12 residues long. The V end was cut by 0 bases, the J end by 7 bases, with 8 bases between. Germline values: CDR1 SGHNT, CDR2 YYREEE (reference sequence).

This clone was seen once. This CDR3 is CASIDRVPLEQYF. CDR3 DNA: TGTGCCAGCATAGACAGGGTCCCCCTCGAGCAGTACTTC. The chain employs TRBV28 and TRBJ2-7; 7 nucleotides line up with TRBD1. Germline V gene lookup returns CDR1 MDHEN and CDR2 SYDVKM. The CDR3 is made up of 13 amino acids. V shed 7 bases, J shed 6 bases, and the junction held 9 bases outside the gene matches.

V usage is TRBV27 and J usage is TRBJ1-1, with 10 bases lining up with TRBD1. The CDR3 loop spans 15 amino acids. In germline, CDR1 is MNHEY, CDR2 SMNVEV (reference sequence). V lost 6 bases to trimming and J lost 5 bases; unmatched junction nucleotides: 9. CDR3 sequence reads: CASSLDRGGSTEAFF. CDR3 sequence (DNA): TGTGCCAGCAGCCTGGACAGGGGGGGATCAACTGAAGCTTTCTTT.

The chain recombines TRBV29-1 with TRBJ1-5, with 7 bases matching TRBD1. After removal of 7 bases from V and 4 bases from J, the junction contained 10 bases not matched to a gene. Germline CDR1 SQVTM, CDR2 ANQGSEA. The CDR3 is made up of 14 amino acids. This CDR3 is CSAMTGSGNQPQHF. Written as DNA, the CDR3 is TGCAGCGCCATGACAGGGTCGGGGAATCAGCCCCAGCATTTT.

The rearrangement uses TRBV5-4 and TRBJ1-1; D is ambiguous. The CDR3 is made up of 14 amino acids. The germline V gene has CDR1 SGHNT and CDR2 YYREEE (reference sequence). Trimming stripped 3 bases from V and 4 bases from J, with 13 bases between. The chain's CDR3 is CASSSTSILTEAFF. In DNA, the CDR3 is TGTGCCAGCAGCTCGACAAGCATACTCACTGAAGCTTTCTTT.

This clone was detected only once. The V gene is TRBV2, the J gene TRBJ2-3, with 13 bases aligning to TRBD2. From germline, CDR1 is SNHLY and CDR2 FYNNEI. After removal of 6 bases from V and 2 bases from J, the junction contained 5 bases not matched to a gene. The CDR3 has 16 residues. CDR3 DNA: TGTGCCAGCAGCAAAGGGACTAGCGGGGTCACAGATACGCAGTATTTT. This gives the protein CASSKGTSGVTDTQYF.

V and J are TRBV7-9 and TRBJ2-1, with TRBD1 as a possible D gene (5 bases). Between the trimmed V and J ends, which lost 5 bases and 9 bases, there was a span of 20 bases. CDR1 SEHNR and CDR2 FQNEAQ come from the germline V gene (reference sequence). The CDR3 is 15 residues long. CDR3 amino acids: CASSEMGQGAAEQFF. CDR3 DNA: TGTGCCAGCAGCGAAATGGGTCAAGGGGCCGCTGAGCAGTTCTTC.

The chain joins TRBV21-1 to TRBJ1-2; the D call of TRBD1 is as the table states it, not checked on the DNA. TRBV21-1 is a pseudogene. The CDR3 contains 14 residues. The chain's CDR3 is CASSSKGGTEGYTF. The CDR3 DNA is TGTGCCAGCAGCAGCAAAGGGGGCACGGAGGGCTACACCTTC.